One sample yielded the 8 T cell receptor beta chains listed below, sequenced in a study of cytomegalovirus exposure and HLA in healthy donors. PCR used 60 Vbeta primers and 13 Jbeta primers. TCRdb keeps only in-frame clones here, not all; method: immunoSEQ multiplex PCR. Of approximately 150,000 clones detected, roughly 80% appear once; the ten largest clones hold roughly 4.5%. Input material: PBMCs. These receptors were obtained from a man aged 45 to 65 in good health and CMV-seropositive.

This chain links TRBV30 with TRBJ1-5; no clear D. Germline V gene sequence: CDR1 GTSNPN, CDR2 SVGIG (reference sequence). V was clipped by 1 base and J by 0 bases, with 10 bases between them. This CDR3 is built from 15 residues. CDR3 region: CAWSAEGDSNQPQHF. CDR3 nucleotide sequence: TGTGCCTGGAGTGCGGAGGGTGATAGCAATCAGCCCCAGCATTTT.

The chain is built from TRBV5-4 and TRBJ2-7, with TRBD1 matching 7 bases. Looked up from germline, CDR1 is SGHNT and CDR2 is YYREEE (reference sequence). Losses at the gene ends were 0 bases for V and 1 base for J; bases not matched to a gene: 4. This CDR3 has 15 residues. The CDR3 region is CASSLAGGRSYEQYF. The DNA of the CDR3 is TGTGCCAGCAGCTTGGCAGGGGGAAGGTCCTACGAGCAGTACTTC.

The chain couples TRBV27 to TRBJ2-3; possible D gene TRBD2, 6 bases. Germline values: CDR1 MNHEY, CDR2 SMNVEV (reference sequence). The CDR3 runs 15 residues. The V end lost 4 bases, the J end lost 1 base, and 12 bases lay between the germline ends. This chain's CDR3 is CASSWLAEGTDTQYF. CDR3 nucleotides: TGTGCCAGCAGTTGGTTAGCGGAAGGCACAGATACGCAGTATTTT.

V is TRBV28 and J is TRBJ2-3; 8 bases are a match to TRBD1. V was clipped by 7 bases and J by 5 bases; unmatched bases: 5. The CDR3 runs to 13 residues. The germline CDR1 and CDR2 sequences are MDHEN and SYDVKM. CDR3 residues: CASTDRGRDTQYF. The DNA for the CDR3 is TGTGCCAGCACCGACAGGGGTAGAGATACGCAGTATTTT.

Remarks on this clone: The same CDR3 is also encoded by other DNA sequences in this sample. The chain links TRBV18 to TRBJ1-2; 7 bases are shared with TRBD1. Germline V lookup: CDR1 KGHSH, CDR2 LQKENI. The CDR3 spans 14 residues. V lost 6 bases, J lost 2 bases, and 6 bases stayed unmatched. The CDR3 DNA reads TGTGCCAGCTCCCCCGACAGGGCCAACTATGGCTACACCTTC. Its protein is CASSPDRANYGYTF.

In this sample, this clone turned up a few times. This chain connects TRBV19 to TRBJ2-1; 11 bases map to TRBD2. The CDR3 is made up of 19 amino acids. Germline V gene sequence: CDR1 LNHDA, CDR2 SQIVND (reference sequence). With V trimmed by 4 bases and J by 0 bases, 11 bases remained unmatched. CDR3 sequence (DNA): TGTGCCAGTAGTAAACGGGGACTAGCGGCTCCCAGCTCCTACAATGAGCAGTTCTTC. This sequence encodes CASSKRGLAAPSSYNEQFF.

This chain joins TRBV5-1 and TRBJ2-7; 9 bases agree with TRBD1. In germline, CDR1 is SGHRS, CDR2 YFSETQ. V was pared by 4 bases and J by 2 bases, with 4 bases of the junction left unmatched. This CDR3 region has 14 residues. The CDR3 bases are TGCGCCAGCAGCGACAGGACAGGGGCCTACGAGCAGTACTTC. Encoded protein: CASSDRTGAYEQYF.

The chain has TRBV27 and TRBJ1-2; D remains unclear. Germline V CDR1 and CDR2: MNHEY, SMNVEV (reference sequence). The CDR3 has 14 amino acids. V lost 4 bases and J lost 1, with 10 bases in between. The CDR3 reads CASSSHGDNYGYTF. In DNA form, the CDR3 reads TGTGCCAGCAGTTCTCACGGGGATAACTATGGCTACACCTTC.